This is a list of T cell receptor beta chains from one sample in a study of blood T cell repertoires in COVID-19. Measured with immunoSEQ multiplex PCR; TCRdb has only the in-frame clones, and not every one. Here the sample spans fewer than 250,000 clones, around 86% being singletons. The material sequenced was PBMCs or T cells enriched from blood (not recorded which). The receptors stem from a woman aged 50 to 60 with acute COVID-19. Each CDR3 is given with its conserved first and last residue. D genes are given only for firm matches. Clone sizes are given selectively: once, few, many, or a class where the clone is expanded.

v_gene	abundance	d_gene	j_gene	CDR3nt	CDR3aa
TRBV3-1/TRBV3-2	.	TRBD2	TRBJ2-7	TGTGCCAGCAGCCGAGCGGGAGGGCGGCACGAGCAGTACTTC	CASSRAGGRHEQYF
TRBV28	.	TRBD1	TRBJ2-7	TGTGCCAGCAGTTTCCCAACTACTAGGACAGGGGCGGACTCCTACGAGCAGTACTTC	CASSFPTTRTGADSYEQYF
TRBV5-8	.	.	TRBJ2-1	TGTGCCAGCAGGAACGCGGGGCCTACTAACAATGAGCAGTTCTTC	CASRNAGPTNNEQFF
TRBV15	few	.	TRBJ2-5	TGTGCCACCAGCAGGGTCGGGGTTTCGGAGACCCAGTACTTC	CATSRVGVSETQYF
TRBV7-3	.	.	TRBJ2-1	TGTGCCAGCAGCTTATTCGCGGTCGTCTACAATGAGCAGTTCTTC	CASSLFAVVYNEQFF
TRBV28	.	.	TRBJ1-1	TGTGCCAGCAGCCCCACAGGGCGGGCGAACACTGAAGCTTTCTTT	CASSPTGRANTEAFF
TRBV28	.	.	TRBJ1-1	TGTGCCAGCAGTCTAAGAGTCGGGGGGCTTAACACTGAAGCTTTCTTT	CASSLRVGGLNTEAFF
TRBV7-9	.	.	TRBJ1-1	TGTGCCAGCAGCTTAGGTGTGAGGAACACTGAAGCTTTCTTT	CASSLGVRNTEAFF
TRBV2	.	.	TRBJ2-5	TGTGCCAGCAGTGCCGGAGGGGAGACCCAGTACTTC	CASSAGGETQYF
TRBV19	.	TRBD2	TRBJ2-1	TGTGCCAGTAGTCACCCCAAAATAGCGGGAGGGCCTAGGAATGAGCAGTTCTTC	CASSHPKIAGGPRNEQFF
TRBV24-1	.	TRBD1	TRBJ2-7	TGTGCCACCAGTGATTTGCCCGGGACAGGAACTTCAAAGCAGTACTTC	CATSDLPGTGTSKQYF
TRBV5-8	.	.	TRBJ1-2	TGTGCCAGCAGCTTGTCTAGCTTCTCCATCTATGGCTACACCTTC	CASSLSSFSIYGYTF
TRBV3-1/TRBV3-2	.	TRBD2	TRBJ2-1	TGTGCCAGCAGCCGACTTACTAGCGGGGGGGCCACCTACAATGAGCAGTTCTTC	CASSRLTSGGATYNEQFF
TRBV28	few	.	TRBJ1-2	TGTGCCAGCAGTTTATCTCCCTATGGCTACACCTTC	CASSLSPYGYTF
TRBV21-1	.	.	TRBJ1-4	TGTGCCAGCAGAACCCGGGACTTTGCAACTAATGAAAAACTGTTTTTT	CASRTRDFATNEKLFF
TRBV29-1	.	TRBD2	TRBJ2-7	TGCAGCGTTGTTCAGGCGGGAGCCGAGCAGTACTTC	CSVVQAGAEQYF
TRBV21-1	.	.	TRBJ2-2	TGTGCCAGCATCTCCGAGGCAGCAAGTCCCTCGTCCGCCGGGGAGCTGTTTTTT	CASISEAASPSSAGELFF
TRBV7-9	.	.	TRBJ1-1	TGTGCCAGCAGCTTAGTTCTTGACCGGGGGGGACGGTGGAACACTGAAGCTTTCTTT	CASSLVLDRGGRWNTEAFF
TRBV11-2	.	TRBD2	TRBJ2-7	TGTGCCAGCAGCTTACTACCTAGCGGGGTTTCCTACGAGCAGTACTTC	CASSLLPSGVSYEQYF
TRBV2	.	.	TRBJ1-2	TGTGCCAGCAGGACAGTTCTCAACTATGGCTACACCTTC	CASRTVLNYGYTF
TRBV7-9	.	.	TRBJ2-3	TGTGCCAGCAGCCCCGCCCCGATCGGGGTGGGCACAGATACGCAGTATTTT	CASSPAPIGVGTDTQYF
TRBV20-1	.	.	TRBJ2-4	TGCAGTGCTAGTTCCGAAGTTTCGGGTGGAACCAAAAACATTCAGTACTTC	CSASSEVSGGTKNIQYF
TRBV15	.	.	TRBJ1-5	TGTGCCACCAGCAGAGCCGGAGATAGCAATCAGCCCCAGCATTTT	CATSRAGDSNQPQHF
TRBV28	.	.	TRBJ2-4	TGTGCCAGCAGCCTAATAGCGGCCGGGGGAAACATTCAGTACTTC	CASSLIAAGGNIQYF
TRBV29-1	.	.	TRBJ1-5	TGCAGCGTTTCCTCCGGAGAGGGTCAGCCCCAGCATTTT	CSVSSGEGQPQHF
TRBV14	.	.	TRBJ1-4	TGTGCCAGCAGCCAACCCGGGACAACTAATGAAAAACTGTTTTTT	CASSQPGTTNEKLFF
TRBV30	once	.	TRBJ1-3	TGTGCCTGGAGTGTAGGGACACCCGGAAACACCATATATTTT	CAWSVGTPGNTIYF
TRBV6-5	.	TRBD2	TRBJ2-1	TGTGCCAGCAGTTACGGCCGACTAGCGGGAGGGTATGAGCAGTTCTTC	CASSYGRLAGGYEQFF
TRBV7-8	.	.	TRBJ1-1	TGTGCCAGCAGCCGTCAACCCGGCGGGGAGAACACTGAAGCTTTCTTT	CASSRQPGGENTEAFF
TRBV5-4	.	.	TRBJ2-3	TGTGCCAGCAGCTTGGGGCCAGCGGGCGGGGAGGATACGCAGTATTTT	CASSLGPAGGEDTQYF
TRBV7-2	few	.	TRBJ1-2	TGTGCCAGCAGCTCTTCTTCGTCGGCGGTTTATGGCTACACCTTC	CASSSSSSAVYGYTF
TRBV7-3	.	TRBD1	TRBJ1-1	TGTGCCAGCAGCTTGGGTGGGACAGGCCGAACTGAAGCTTTCTTT	CASSLGGTGRTEAFF
TRBV5-1	few	.	TRBJ2-2	TGCGCCAGCAGCTTGGGCTGGGGAGCGCAGGCGAACACCGGGGAGCTGTTTTTT	CASSLGWGAQANTGELFF
TRBV9	.	.	TRBJ2-1	TGTGCCAGCACCGTGGGAGTGCTGGATGAGCAGTTCTTC	CASTVGVLDEQFF
TRBV11-3	.	.	TRBJ1-1	TGTGCCAGCAGCTACTATAGGGGCGGAATCACTGAAGCTTTCTTT	CASSYYRGGITEAFF
TRBV18	.	TRBD1	TRBJ2-5	TGTGCCAGCTCACCCATCCCCGGGACAGGGGGACAAGAGACCCAGTACTTC	CASSPIPGTGGQETQYF
TRBV28	once	TRBD1	TRBJ2-2	TGTGCCAGCAGTCCAGGGGGCGATAACACCGGGGAGCTGTTTTTT	CASSPGGDNTGELFF
TRBV3-1/TRBV3-2	once	TRBD2	TRBJ2-1	TGTGCCAGCAGCCAAGGACCGACTAGCGGGAGGAGAAATGAGCAGTTCTTC	CASSQGPTSGRRNEQFF
TRBV6-5	.	TRBD1	TRBJ1-6	TGTGCCAGCAATAGAAGGGACAGGGAGAACTCACCCCTCCACTTT	CASNRRDRENSPLHF
TRBV21-1	.	.	TRBJ2-5	TGTGCCAGCAGCCCCCAAGGGTGGACTAGCGGGGAACAAGAGACCCAGTACTTC	CASSPQGWTSGEQETQYF
TRBV18	.	TRBD1	TRBJ1-6	TGTGCCAGCTCACACAATCCGGGACAGGGGGCTTCGGCCCTCCACTTT	CASSHNPGQGASALHF
TRBV30	.	TRBD1	TRBJ1-6	TGTGCCTGGAGTGACCCCTACCCACGGGACAGCTCCTATAATTCACCCCTCCACTTT	CAWSDPYPRDSSYNSPLHF
TRBV6-1	.	.	TRBJ2-7	TGTGCCAGCAGTGAAGCGCGGGTGGGCGACCTAACCTACGAGCAGTACTTC	CASSEARVGDLTYEQYF
TRBV30	.	.	TRBJ2-5	TGTGCCTGGAGTGGGACGGGAGTAGGAGAGACCCAGTACTTC	CAWSGTGVGETQYF
TRBV6-1	.	.	TRBJ1-5	TGTGCCAGCAGTGATTTATCTAATCAGCCCCAGCATTTT	CASSDLSNQPQHF
TRBV7-8	few	TRBD1	TRBJ1-2	TGTGCCAGCAGCTTCGCGGGACAGGGTCTCGGCTACACCTTC	CASSFAGQGLGYTF
TRBV28	.	TRBD2	TRBJ2-5	TGTGCCACCTCGTCTGGGGGGGGATCCCCTTGGGAGACCCAGTACTTC	CATSSGGGSPWETQYF
TRBV5-6	.	.	TRBJ1-6	TGTGCCAGCAGCGTCTATGAGCACGAGAGTTCACCCCTCCACTTT	CASSVYEHESSPLHF
TRBV5-6	.	TRBD2	TRBJ2-7	TGTGCCAGCAGCCTCGGACTAGCGGGGATTACCACGTCCTACGAGCAGTACTTC	CASSLGLAGITTSYEQYF
TRBV7-2	.	.	TRBJ1-1	TGTGCCAGCGCCGGCGGAGCCATGAACACTGAAGCTTTCTTT	CASAGGAMNTEAFF
TRBV9	.	.	TRBJ1-5	TGTGCCAGCAGCGTAGGTCAGAACCCAAACCAGCCCCAGCATTTT	CASSVGQNPNQPQHF
TRBV9	.	.	TRBJ1-5	TGTGCCAGCAGCGTAGAGGGACACCCCAATCAGCCCCAGCATTTT	CASSVEGHPNQPQHF
TRBV10-3	.	.	TRBJ2-7	TGTGCCATCAGTGTCAATTCCTACGAGCAGTACTTC	CAISVNSYEQYF